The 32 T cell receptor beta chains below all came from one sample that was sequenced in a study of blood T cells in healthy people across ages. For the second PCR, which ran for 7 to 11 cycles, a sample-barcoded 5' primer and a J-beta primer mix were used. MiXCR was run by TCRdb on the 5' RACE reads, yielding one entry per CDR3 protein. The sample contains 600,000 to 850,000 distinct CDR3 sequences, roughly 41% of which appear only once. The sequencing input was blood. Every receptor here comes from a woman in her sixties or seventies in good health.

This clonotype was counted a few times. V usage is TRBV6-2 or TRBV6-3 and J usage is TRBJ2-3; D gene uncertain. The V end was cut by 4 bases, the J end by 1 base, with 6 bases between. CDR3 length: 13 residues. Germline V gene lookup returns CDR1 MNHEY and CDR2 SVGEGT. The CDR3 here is CASSFGRTDTQYF. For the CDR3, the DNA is TGTGCCAGCAGTTTTGGTCGCACAGATACGCAGTATTTT.

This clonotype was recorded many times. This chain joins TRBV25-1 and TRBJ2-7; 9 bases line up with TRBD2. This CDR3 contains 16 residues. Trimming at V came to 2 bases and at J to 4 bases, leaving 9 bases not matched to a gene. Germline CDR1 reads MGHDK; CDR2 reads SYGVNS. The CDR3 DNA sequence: TGTGCCAGCAGTGAAGCAGCGGCTAGCGGGGTTTACGAGCAGTACTTC. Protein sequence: CASSEAAASGVYEQYF.

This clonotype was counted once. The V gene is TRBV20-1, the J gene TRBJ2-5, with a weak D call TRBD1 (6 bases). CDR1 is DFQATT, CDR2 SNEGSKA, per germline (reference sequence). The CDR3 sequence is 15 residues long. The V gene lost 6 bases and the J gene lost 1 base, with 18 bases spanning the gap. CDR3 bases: TGCAGTGCCACCGGACAGCAAACCTCCCAAGAGACCCAGTACTTC. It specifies CSATGQQTSQETQYF.

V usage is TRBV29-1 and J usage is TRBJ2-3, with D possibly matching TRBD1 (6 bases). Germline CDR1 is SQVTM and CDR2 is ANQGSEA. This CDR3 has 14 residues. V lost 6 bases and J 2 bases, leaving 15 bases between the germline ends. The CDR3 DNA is TGCAGCGTCTACCGTGGGACACACACAGATACGCAGTATTTT. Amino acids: CSVYRGTHTDTQYF.

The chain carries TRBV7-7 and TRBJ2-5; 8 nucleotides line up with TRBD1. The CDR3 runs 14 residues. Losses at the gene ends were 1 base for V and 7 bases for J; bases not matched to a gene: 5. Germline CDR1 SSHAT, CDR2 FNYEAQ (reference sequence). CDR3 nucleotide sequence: TGTGCCAGCAGCTTAGAACAGGGGGTAGGGACCCAGTACTTC. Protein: CASSLEQGVGTQYF. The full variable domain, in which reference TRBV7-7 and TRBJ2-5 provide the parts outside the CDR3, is GAGVSQSPRYKVTKRGQDVTLRCDPISSHATLYWYQQALGQGPEFLTYFNYEAQPDKSGLPSDRFSAERPEGSISTLTIQRTEQRDSAMYRCASSLEQGVGTQYFGPGTRLLVL.

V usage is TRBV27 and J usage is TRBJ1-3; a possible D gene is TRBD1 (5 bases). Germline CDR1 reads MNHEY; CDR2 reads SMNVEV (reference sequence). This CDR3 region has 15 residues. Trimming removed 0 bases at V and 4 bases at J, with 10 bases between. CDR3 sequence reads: CASSLSSGSGNTIYF. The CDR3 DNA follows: TGTGCCAGCAGTTTATCGTCAGGGTCCGGAAACACCATATATTTT.

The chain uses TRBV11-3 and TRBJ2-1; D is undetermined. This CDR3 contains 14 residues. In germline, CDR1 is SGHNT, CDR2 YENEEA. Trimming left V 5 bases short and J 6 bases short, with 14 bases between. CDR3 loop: CASSPHETINEQFF. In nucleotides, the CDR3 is TGTGCCAGCAGCCCACATGAGACAATCAATGAGCAGTTCTTC.

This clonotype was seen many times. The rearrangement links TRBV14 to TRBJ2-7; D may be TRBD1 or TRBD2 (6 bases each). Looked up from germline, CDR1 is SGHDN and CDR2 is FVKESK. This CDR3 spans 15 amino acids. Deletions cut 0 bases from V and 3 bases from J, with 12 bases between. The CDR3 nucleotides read TGTGCCAGCAGCCAAGATGGGGGGACACACTACGAGCAGTACTTC. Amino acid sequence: CASSQDGGTHYEQYF.

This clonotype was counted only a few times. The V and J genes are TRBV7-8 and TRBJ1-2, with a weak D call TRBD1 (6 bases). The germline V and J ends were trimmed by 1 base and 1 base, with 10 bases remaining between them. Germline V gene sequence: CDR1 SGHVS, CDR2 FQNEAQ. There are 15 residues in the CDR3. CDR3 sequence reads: CASSLDRQVNYGYTF. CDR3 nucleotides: TGTGCCAGCAGCTTAGATCGACAGGTTAACTATGGCTACACCTTC.

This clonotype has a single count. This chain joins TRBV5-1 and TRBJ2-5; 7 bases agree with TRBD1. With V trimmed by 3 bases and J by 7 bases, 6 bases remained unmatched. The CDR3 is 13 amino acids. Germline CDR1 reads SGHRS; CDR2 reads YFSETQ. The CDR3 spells CASSSTGIGTQYF. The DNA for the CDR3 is TGCGCCAGCAGCTCGACAGGGATCGGGACCCAGTACTTC.

The chain's CDR3 is CASSLITGEGNQPQHF. The CDR3 bases are TGTGCCAGCAGCCTAATTACAGGGGAGGGAAATCAGCCCCAGCATTTT. The rearrangement uses TRBV4-2 and TRBJ1-5; 7 nucleotides line up with TRBD1. Germline V gene lookup returns CDR1 LGHNA and CDR2 YNFKEQ. J was trimmed by 4 bases and V by 4 bases; bases with no gene match: 10. The CDR3 extends over 16 amino acids.

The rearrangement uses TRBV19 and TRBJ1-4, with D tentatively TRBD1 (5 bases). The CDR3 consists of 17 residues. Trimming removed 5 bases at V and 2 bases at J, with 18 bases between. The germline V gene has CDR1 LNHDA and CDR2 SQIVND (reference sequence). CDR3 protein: CASSYRSLRGTNEKLFF. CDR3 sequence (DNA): TGTGCCAGTAGTTACCGGTCTTTGAGGGGCACTAATGAAAAACTGTTTTTT.

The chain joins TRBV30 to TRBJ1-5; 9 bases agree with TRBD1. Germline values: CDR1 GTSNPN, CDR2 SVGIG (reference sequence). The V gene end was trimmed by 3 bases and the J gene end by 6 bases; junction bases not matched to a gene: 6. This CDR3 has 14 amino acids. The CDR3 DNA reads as TGTGCCTGGAGAAGACAGGGGGTGGGTCAGCCCCAGCATTTT. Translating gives CAWRRQGVGQPQHF. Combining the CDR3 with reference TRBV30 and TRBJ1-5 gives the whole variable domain SQTIHQWPATLVQPVGSPLSLECTVEGTSNPNLYWYRQAAGRGLQLLFYSVGIGQISSEVPQNLSASRPQDRQFILSSKKLLLSDSGFYLCAWRRQGVGQPQHFGDGTRLSIL.

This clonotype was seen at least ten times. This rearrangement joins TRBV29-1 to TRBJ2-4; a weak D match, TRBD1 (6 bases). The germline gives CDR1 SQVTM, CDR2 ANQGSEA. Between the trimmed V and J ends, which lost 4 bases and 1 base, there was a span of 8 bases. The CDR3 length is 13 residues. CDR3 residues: CSVGGQAKNIQYF. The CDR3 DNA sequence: TGCAGCGTTGGGGGGCAGGCCAAAAACATTCAGTACTTC. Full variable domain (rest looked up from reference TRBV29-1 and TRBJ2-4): SAVISQKPSRDICQRGTSLTIQCQVDSQVTMMFWYRQQPGQSLTLIATANQGSEATYESGFVIDKFPISRPNLTFSTLTVSNMSPEDSSIYLCSVGGQAKNIQYFGAGTRLSVL.

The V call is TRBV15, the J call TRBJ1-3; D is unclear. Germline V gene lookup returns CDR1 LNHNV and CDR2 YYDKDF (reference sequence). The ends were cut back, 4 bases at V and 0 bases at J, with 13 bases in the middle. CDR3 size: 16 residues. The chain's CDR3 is CATSIRLYSSGNTIYF. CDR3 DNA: TGTGCCACCAGCATACGTCTTTACAGCTCTGGAAACACCATATATTTT.

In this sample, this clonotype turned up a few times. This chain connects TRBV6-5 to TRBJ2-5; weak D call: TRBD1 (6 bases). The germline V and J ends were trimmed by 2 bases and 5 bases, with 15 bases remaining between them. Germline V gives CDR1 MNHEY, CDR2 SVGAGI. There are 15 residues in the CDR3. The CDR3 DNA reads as TGTGCCAGCAGTTACGGTTCTGGGGGCGAGGAGACCCAGTACTTC. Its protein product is CASSYGSGGEETQYF.

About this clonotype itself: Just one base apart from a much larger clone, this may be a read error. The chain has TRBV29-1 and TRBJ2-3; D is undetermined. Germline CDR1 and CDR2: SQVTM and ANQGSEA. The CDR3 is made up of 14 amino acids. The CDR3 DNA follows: TGCGGCGTTGTCCCATACCTTAGCACAGATACGCAGTATTTT. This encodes CGVVPYLSTDTQYF.

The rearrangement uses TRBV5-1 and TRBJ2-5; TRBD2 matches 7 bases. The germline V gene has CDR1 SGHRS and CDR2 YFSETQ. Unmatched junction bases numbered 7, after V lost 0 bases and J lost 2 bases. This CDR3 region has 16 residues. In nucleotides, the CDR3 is TGCGCCAGCAGCTTGGACCCAGCGGGGAAGCAAGAGACCCAGTACTTC. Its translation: CASSLDPAGKQETQYF.

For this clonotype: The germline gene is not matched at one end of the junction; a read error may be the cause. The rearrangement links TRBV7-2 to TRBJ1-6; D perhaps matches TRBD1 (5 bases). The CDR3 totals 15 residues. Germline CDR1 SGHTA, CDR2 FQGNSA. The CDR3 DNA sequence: TGTGCCAGCAGCCCCCGCCCGGGGGATAATTTACCCCTCCACTTT. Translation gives CASSPRPGDNLPLHF.

The CDR3 coding sequence is TGTGCCAGCAGCTTCAGGGAATTAAACACCGGGGAGCTGTTTTTT. Protein: CASSFRELNTGELFF. V and J are TRBV9 and TRBJ2-2; D possibly corresponds to TRBD1 (5 bases). This CDR3 is 15 amino acids long. V lost 4 bases, J lost 2 bases, and 12 bases lay in between. Germline values: CDR1 SGDLS, CDR2 YYNGEE.

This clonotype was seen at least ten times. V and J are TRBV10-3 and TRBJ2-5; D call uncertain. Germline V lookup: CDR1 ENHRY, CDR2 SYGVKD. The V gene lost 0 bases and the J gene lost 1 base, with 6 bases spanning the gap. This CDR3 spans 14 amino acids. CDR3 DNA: TGTGCCATCAGTGAGTCCAGTATCCAAGAGACCCAGTACTTC. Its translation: CAISESSIQETQYF.

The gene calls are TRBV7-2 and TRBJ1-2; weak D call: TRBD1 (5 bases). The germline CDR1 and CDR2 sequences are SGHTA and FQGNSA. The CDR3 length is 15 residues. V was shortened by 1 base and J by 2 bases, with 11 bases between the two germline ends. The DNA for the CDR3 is TGTGCCAGCAGCTTAGGCTCCCCAGGGAACTATGGCTACACCTTC. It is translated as CASSLGSPGNYGYTF.

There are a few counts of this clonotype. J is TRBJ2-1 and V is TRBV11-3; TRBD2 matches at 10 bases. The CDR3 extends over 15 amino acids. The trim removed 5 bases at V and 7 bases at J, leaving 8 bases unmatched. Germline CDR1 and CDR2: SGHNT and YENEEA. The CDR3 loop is CASSLKRGGTNEQFF. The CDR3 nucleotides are TGTGCCAGCAGCCTCAAGCGGGGGGGTACGAATGAGCAGTTCTTC.

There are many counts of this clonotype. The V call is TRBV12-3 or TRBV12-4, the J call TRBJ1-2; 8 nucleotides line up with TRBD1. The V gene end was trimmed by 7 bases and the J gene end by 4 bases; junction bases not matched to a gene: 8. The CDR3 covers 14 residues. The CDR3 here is CASTPTGDRYGYTF. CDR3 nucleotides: TGTGCCAGCACCCCGACAGGGGACCGCTATGGCTACACCTTC.

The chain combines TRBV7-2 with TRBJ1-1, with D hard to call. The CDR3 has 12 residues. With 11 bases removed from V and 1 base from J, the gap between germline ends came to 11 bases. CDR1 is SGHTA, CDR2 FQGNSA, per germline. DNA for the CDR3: TGTGCCGAGAATAGGGAGAACACTGAAGCTTTCTTT. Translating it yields CAENRENTEAFF.

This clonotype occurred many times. CDR3 nucleotides: TGTGCCAGCAGTCCAGGGGGCTCGAACGTCTTCATCTATGGCTACACCTTC. Its translation: CASSPGGSNVFIYGYTF. The chain links TRBV12-3 or TRBV12-4 to TRBJ1-2; 8 bases line up with TRBD1. The CDR3 runs to 17 residues. Germline trimming cut 5 bases from V and 4 bases from J; bases unmatched to any gene: 15.

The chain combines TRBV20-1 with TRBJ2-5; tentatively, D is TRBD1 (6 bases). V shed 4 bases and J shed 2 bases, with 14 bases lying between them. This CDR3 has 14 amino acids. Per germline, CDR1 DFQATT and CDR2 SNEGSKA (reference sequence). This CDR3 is CSAISWTDQETQYF. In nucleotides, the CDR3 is TGCAGTGCTATCTCGTGGACAGATCAAGAGACCCAGTACTTC.

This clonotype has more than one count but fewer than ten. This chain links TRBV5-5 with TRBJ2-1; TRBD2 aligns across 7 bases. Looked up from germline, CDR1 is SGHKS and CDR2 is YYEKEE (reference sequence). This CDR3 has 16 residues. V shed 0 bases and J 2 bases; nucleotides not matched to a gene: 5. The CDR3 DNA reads TGTGCCAGCAGCTTGGGACTAGCAGCGACCTACAATGAGCAGTTCTTC. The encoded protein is CASSLGLAATYNEQFF.

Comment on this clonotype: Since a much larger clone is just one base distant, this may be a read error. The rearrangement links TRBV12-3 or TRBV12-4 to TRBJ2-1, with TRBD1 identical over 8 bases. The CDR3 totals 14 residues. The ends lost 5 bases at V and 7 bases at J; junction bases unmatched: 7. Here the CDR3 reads CASSPWDRWNEQFF. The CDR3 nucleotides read TGTGCCAGCAGTCCCTGGGACAGGTGGAATGAGCAGTTCTTC.

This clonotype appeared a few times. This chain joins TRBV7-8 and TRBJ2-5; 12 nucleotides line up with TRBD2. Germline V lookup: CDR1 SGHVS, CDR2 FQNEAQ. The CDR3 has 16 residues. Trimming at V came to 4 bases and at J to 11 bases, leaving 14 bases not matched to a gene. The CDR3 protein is CASSSPETSGSTEQYF. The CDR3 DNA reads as TGTGCCAGCAGCTCACCCGAGACTAGCGGGAGTACAGAGCAGTACTTC.

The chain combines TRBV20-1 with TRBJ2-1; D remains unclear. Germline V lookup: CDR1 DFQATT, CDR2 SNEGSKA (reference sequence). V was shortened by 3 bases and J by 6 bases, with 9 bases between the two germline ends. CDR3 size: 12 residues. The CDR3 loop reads CSARGLGNEQFF. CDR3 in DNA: TGCAGTGCTAGGGGCCTAGGCAATGAGCAGTTCTTC.

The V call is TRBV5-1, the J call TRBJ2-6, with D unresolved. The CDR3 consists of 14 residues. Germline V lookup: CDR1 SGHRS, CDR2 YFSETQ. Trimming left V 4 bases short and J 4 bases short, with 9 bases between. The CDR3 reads CASSTRSGANVLTF. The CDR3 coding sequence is TGCGCCAGCAGCACGAGGTCCGGGGCCAACGTCCTGACTTTC.